One and the same sample provided the 5 T cell receptor beta chains below, sequenced in a study of cytomegalovirus exposure and HLA in healthy donors. Generated by immunoSEQ multiplex PCR, the TCRdb table keeps only in-frame clones and is missing some. This table holds under 150,000 clones, around 90% found once. The sequenced material came from PBMCs. These receptors originate from a woman in her late teens or twenties in good health and CMV-seronegative.

The J gene is TRBJ2-7, the V gene TRBV6-6; D might be TRBD1 (5 bases). CDR1 and CDR2 (germline): MNHNY, SVGAGI (reference sequence). The CDR3 contains 14 residues. V shed 2 bases and J shed 1 base, with 9 bases lying between them. CDR3 DNA: TGTGCCAGCAGTTACGGGGCAGAATCCTACGAGCAGTACTTC. Its translation is CASSYGAESYEQYF.

The chain has TRBV28 and TRBJ2-5; no clear D gene. The CDR3 has 14 residues. Trimming took 4 bases from V and 5 from J, leaving 14 bases between them. Per the germline V gene, CDR1 is MDHEN and CDR2 is SYDVKM. This CDR3 reads CASSSPRFLETQYF. In DNA, the CDR3 is TGTGCCAGCAGTTCGCCCCGGTTTTTGGAGACCCAGTACTTC.

The V and J genes are TRBV27 and TRBJ1-5; unclear D gene. The CDR3 consists of 16 residues. Germline V gives CDR1 MNHEY, CDR2 SMNVEV (reference sequence). V gave up 5 bases and J gave up 0 bases, with 14 bases separating them. CDR3 nucleotide sequence: TGTGCCAGCAGTCCCCTCGGGGTTTATAGCAATCAGCCCCAGCATTTT. It is translated as CASSPLGVYSNQPQHF.

The chain joins TRBV28 to TRBJ2-5; 8 nucleotides align to TRBD1. The germline gives CDR1 MDHEN, CDR2 SYDVKM. The CDR3 covers 12 residues. V gave up 6 bases and J gave up 9 bases; unmatched junction bases: 6. The DNA of the CDR3 is TGTGCCAGCAGGAATCCGACAGGGGCCCAGTACTTC. Translating it yields CASRNPTGAQYF.

The chain has TRBV5-6 and TRBJ1-4; unclear D gene. Germline CDR1 SGHDT, CDR2 YYEEEE. The CDR3 has 15 residues. The ends were cut back, 4 bases at V and 0 bases at J, with 10 bases in the middle. The DNA of the CDR3 is TGTGCCAGCAGCGAGGGCCCAACAACTAATGAAAAACTGTTTTTT. Translated: CASSEGPTTNEKLFF. The entire variable domain, with the rest obtained from reference TRBV5-6 and TRBJ1-4, is as follows: DAGVTQSPTHLIKTRGQQVTLRCSPKSGHDTVSWYQQALGQGPQFIFQYYEEEERQRGNFPDRFSGHQFPNYSSELNVNALLLGDSALYLCASSEGPTTNEKLFFGSGTQLSVL.